These 13 T cell receptor beta chains originate from one sample sequenced in a study of blood T cell repertoires in COVID-19. Generated by immunoSEQ multiplex PCR, the TCRdb table keeps only in-frame clones and is missing some. The table includes a few hundred thousand clones, more than 75% detected once. The source material was PBMCs or T cells enriched from blood (not recorded which). The receptors were sampled from a woman between 18 and 30 years old who had recovered from COVID-19.

The V call is TRBV5-1, the J call TRBJ2-2; D is undetermined. The CDR3 totals 15 residues. Germline CDR1 SGHRS, CDR2 YFSETQ. The V end lost 1 base, the J end lost 0 bases, and 7 bases lay between the germline ends. The CDR3 sequence is CASSLPSANTGELFF. CDR3 DNA: TGCGCCAGCAGCTTGCCCAGCGCGAACACCGGGGAGCTGTTTTTT.

V and J are TRBV4-3 and TRBJ2-7, with D perhaps TRBD1 (6 bases). This CDR3 contains 14 residues. The V gene lost 5 bases and the J gene lost 0 bases, with 11 bases spanning the gap. Germline lookup yields CDR1 LGHNA and CDR2 YSLEER. The CDR3 protein is CASSLSRGSYEQYF. As DNA, the CDR3 is TGCGCCAGCAGCTTAAGCAGGGGCTCCTACGAGCAGTACTTC.

V and J are TRBV7-6 and TRBJ2-7; a possible D gene is TRBD1 (6 bases). V was cut by 5 bases and J by 2 bases, with 16 bases left in between. The CDR3 spans 15 residues. Germline V CDR1 and CDR2: SGHVS, FNYEAQ. DNA for the CDR3: TGTGCCAGCAGCCACTCGGACAGCAGTCCCTACGAGCAGTACTTC. Translation gives CASSHSDSSPYEQYF.

The chain has TRBV6-5 and TRBJ2-2; TRBD2 is a possible D gene (6 bases). Germline V gene data show CDR1 as MNHEY and CDR2 as SVGAGI. The CDR3 runs to 15 residues. Trimming pared 6 bases from V and 5 bases from J, leaving 16 bases between. CDR3 nucleotide sequence: TGTGCCAGCAGCCCGGCGGGGCGGAGGACCGGGGAGCTGTTTTTT. Its translation: CASSPAGRRTGELFF.

The chain recombines TRBV4-2 with TRBJ1-2; D unresolved. Germline lookup yields CDR1 LGHNA and CDR2 YNFKEQ. The CDR3 has 16 residues. V was pared by 0 bases and J by 8 bases, with 19 bases between. CDR3 region: CASSQDPEWVLRGYTF. In DNA, the CDR3 is TGTGCCAGCAGCCAAGATCCTGAGTGGGTTTTGAGGGGCTACACCTTC.

V is TRBV4-1 and J is TRBJ2-1; tentative D call: TRBD2 (6 bases). From germline, CDR1 is MGHRA and CDR2 YSYEKL. V lost 2 bases and J 1 base, leaving 15 bases between the germline ends. The CDR3 totals 17 residues. The DNA for the CDR3 is TGCGCCAGCAGCCAAAAAAGGGCGGGGCAATCCTACAATGAGCAGTTCTTC. It is translated as CASSQKRAGQSYNEQFF.

The V gene is TRBV7-9, the J gene TRBJ1-1; 8 bases are a match to TRBD1. After removal of 1 base from V and 2 bases from J, the junction contained 6 bases not matched to a gene. The germline V gene has CDR1 SEHNR and CDR2 FQNEAQ (reference sequence). This CDR3 is 16 amino acids long. CDR3 amino acids: CASSLDTGQGNTEAFF. The DNA of the CDR3 is TGTGCCAGCAGCTTAGACACAGGACAGGGTAACACTGAAGCTTTCTTT.

This clone occurred a few times. The V call is TRBV4-1, the J call TRBJ2-7, with TRBD1 identical over 7 bases. The junction had 3 bases not matched to a gene; V was cut back by 3 bases and J by 7 bases. Germline values: CDR1 MGHRA, CDR2 YSYEKL. This CDR3 comprises 12 residues. CDR3 nucleotides: TGCGCCAGCAGCCAGCAGGGGGAAGAGCAGTACTTC. Amino acids: CASSQQGEEQYF.

V usage is TRBV27 and J usage is TRBJ1-3; 7 bases match TRBD1. Germline CDR1 is MNHEY and CDR2 is SMNVEV (reference sequence). This CDR3 region has 15 residues. V was clipped by 2 bases and J by 4 bases; unmatched bases: 5. CDR3 sequence: CASSLEDRVGNTIYF. DNA for the CDR3: TGTGCCAGCAGTTTAGAAGACAGGGTCGGAAACACCATATATTTT.

This chain links TRBV9 with TRBJ1-2; the D gene is possibly TRBD1 (6 bases). CDR3 length: 13 amino acids. V was cut by 4 bases and J by 7 bases, with 14 bases left in between. From germline, CDR1 is SGDLS and CDR2 YYNGEE. In nucleotides, the CDR3 is TGTGCCAGCAGCCGAACAGGGAGCGGTGGCTACACCTTC. Its translation: CASSRTGSGGYTF. The full variable domain, completed using reference TRBV9 and TRBJ1-2, is DSGVTQTPKHLITATGQRVTLRCSPRSGDLSVYWYQQSLDQGLQFLIQYYNGEERAKGNILERFSAQQFPDLHSELNLSSLELGDSALYFCASSRTGSGGYTFGSGTRLTVV.

The J gene is TRBJ2-7, the V gene TRBV5-1; D is uncertain. Trimming shortened V by 4 bases and J by 2 bases, and 10 bases separated the two germline ends. CDR1 is SGHRS and CDR2 is YFSETQ in the germline V gene. CDR3 length: 13 residues. CDR3 region: CASSTGAAYEQYF. The CDR3 nucleotides are TGCGCCAGCAGCACCGGCGCGGCCTACGAGCAGTACTTC.

The rearrangement links TRBV19 to TRBJ1-1, with 8 bases fitting TRBD1. CDR1 LNHDA and CDR2 SQIVND come from the germline V gene (reference sequence). CDR3 length equals 15 residues. Trimming cost V 1 base and J 5 bases; bases outside gene matches: 6. The CDR3 loop reads CASSIGRTGRTEAFF. The CDR3 DNA reads as TGTGCCAGTAGTATAGGAAGGACAGGGCGGACTGAAGCTTTCTTT.

The chain carries TRBV6-4 and TRBJ2-2, with D unresolved. V gave up 0 bases and J gave up 6 bases, with 5 bases separating them. This CDR3 is 13 amino acids long. Germline assignment: CDR1 MRHNA and CDR2 SNTAGT. The CDR3 region is CASSDSQAGELFF. The CDR3 DNA reads as TGTGCCAGCAGTGACTCGCAGGCCGGGGAGCTGTTTTTT.